The 25 T cell receptor beta chains presented below share a single source sample, sequenced in a study of blood T cell repertoires in COVID-19. The table came from immunoSEQ multiplex PCR; TCRdb's copy has only in-frame clones and leaves some out. The table includes about 130,000 clones, roughly four fifths detected once. Sequencing was performed on PBMCs or T cells enriched from blood (not recorded which). The receptors derive from a man aged 25-45 years who had recovered from COVID-19.

The rearrangement joins TRBV19 to TRBJ1-4; the D is unclear. The V end was cut by 7 bases, the J end by 6 bases, with 18 bases between. The CDR3 is 15 residues long. Germline lookup yields CDR1 LNHDA and CDR2 SQIVND (reference sequence). The CDR3 is CASTPAHSGYEKLFF. Here the CDR3 DNA reads TGTGCCAGTACCCCGGCCCACTCGGGGTATGAAAAACTGTTTTTT.

In this sample, this clone turned up once. The gene calls are TRBV5-5 and TRBJ2-7; 8 positions match TRBD2. This CDR3 has 13 residues. CDR1 SGHKS and CDR2 YYEKEE come from the germline V gene (reference sequence). Trimming took 0 bases from V and 12 from J; bases not matched to a gene: 8. Here the CDR3 reads CASSLGTPGGGYF. The CDR3 DNA is TGTGCCAGCAGCTTGGGGACACCGGGAGGGGGGTACTTC.

The rearrangement joins TRBV10-3 to TRBJ2-7; D may be TRBD2 (7 bases). CDR3 size: 13 residues. Trimming removed 7 bases from V and 5 bases from J, with 15 bases in between. CDR1 is ENHRY, CDR2 SYGVKD, per germline. The CDR3 DNA is TGTGCCATCAACGGGGGGCTAATGCACGAGCAGTACTTC. It yields the protein CAINGGLMHEQYF.

This clone has only a few counts. V usage is TRBV2 and J usage is TRBJ2-2, with 9 bases that match TRBD1. In germline, CDR1 is SNHLY, CDR2 FYNNEI. J gave up 6 bases and V 6 bases, and 8 bases lay outside the gene matches. The CDR3 has 15 residues. The CDR3 nucleotides read TGTGCCAGCAGAGGGGAACAGGGGGCCGCCGGGGAGCTGTTTTTT. Protein: CASRGEQGAAGELFF. Full variable domain (rest looked up from reference TRBV2 and TRBJ2-2): EPEVTQTPSHQVTQMGQEVILRCVPISNHLYFYWYRQILGQKVEFLVSFYNNEISEKSEIFDDQFSVERPDGSNFTLKIRSTKLEDSAMYFCASRGEQGAAGELFFGEGSRLTVL.

This chain links TRBV5-5 with TRBJ2-7; 9 nucleotides agree with TRBD1. After removal of 3 bases from V and 12 bases from J, the junction contained 10 bases not matched to a gene. The CDR3 totals 13 residues. From germline, CDR1 is SGHKS and CDR2 YYEKEE (reference sequence). Here the CDR3 DNA reads TGTGCCAGCAGCTGGGGGGACAGGGAGCTGGCGTACTTC. Encoded protein: CASSWGDRELAYF.

The gene calls are TRBV20-1 and TRBJ2-5, with D tentatively TRBD2 (7 bases). CDR1 DFQATT and CDR2 SNEGSKA come from the germline V gene (reference sequence). Trimming cost V 6 bases and J 2 bases, with 19 bases left between them. The CDR3 totals 15 residues. The CDR3 spells CSASRGAFKQETQYF. DNA of the CDR3: TGCAGTGCCAGTCGGGGGGCCTTCAAACAAGAGACCCAGTACTTC.

The chain employs TRBV3-1 (or the pseudogene TRBV3-2) and TRBJ1-2, with 8 bases that match TRBD1. Per germline, CDR1 LGHDT and CDR2 YNNKEL (reference sequence). CDR3 size: 14 residues. The V and J ends lost 3 bases and 14 bases, in that order; junction bases with no gene match: 14. The CDR3 DNA reads TGTGCCAGCAGCCAGGCCGGGACAGGACATGGGTTGACCTTC. Translated: CASSQAGTGHGLTF.

The CDR3 coding sequence is TGTGCCAGCAGTGACTCGATCGGGGGGACTAGTCCCAGCTCCTACAATGAGCAGTTCTTC. Amino acid sequence: CASSDSIGGTSPSSYNEQFF. The chain uses TRBV6-4 and TRBJ2-1, with 8 bases matching TRBD2. CDR1 is MRHNA, CDR2 SNTAGT, per germline. This CDR3 has 20 amino acids. V shed 0 bases and J 0 bases; nucleotides not matched to a gene: 13.

The CDR3 sequence is CASSLGLAGQETQYF. CDR3 in DNA: TGCGCCAGCAGCCTGGGACTAGCGGGGCAAGAGACCCAGTACTTC. The chain joins TRBV5-1 to TRBJ2-5; 13 nucleotides match TRBD2. CDR3 length: 15 residues. V shed 4 bases and J 2 bases; nucleotides not matched to a gene: 2. Germline V gene data show CDR1 as SGHRS and CDR2 as YFSETQ.

This chain joins TRBV4-1 and TRBJ1-6; tentatively, D is TRBD1 (5 bases). V was clipped by 2 bases and J by 10 bases, with 15 bases between them. Per germline, CDR1 MGHRA and CDR2 YSYEKL. The CDR3 is 15 amino acids. CDR3 region: CASSQIGRAGSPLHF. Written as DNA, the CDR3 is TGCGCCAGCAGCCAAATTGGCAGGGCAGGATCACCCCTCCACTTT.

The CDR3 region has the DNA TGTGCCAGTAGTAAGACAGGGGAATTGAACGAGCAGTACTTC. Translated, it gives CASSKTGELNEQYF. This rearrangement joins TRBV19 to TRBJ2-7, with 8 bases fitting TRBD1. The CDR3 has 14 residues. Germline V gene sequence: CDR1 LNHDA, CDR2 SQIVND (reference sequence). Trimming took 4 bases from V and 5 from J; bases not matched to a gene: 7.

The chain carries TRBV9 and TRBJ1-1; D is uncertain. The CDR3 extends over 14 amino acids. V was trimmed by 0 bases and J by 0 bases, leaving 6 bases between them. CDR1 is SGDLS and CDR2 is YYNGEE in the germline V gene. CDR3 in amino acids: CASSVDTMNTEAFF. The CDR3 DNA follows: TGTGCCAGCAGCGTAGACACAATGAACACTGAAGCTTTCTTT.

V is TRBV20-1 and J is TRBJ2-3, with no clear D. CDR1 and CDR2 from the germline V gene are DFQATT and SNEGSKA (reference sequence). This CDR3 has 12 amino acids. The V end lost 3 bases, the J end lost 3 bases, and 7 bases lay between the germline ends. CDR3: CSASEATDTQYF. In nucleotides, the CDR3 is TGCAGTGCTAGTGAAGCAACAGATACGCAGTATTTT.

In this sample, this clone turned up once. This chain links TRBV25-1 with TRBJ2-5, with TRBD2 matching over 8 bases. CDR3 length: 11 residues. Trimming took 9 bases from V and 5 from J; bases not matched to a gene: 2. The germline V gene has CDR1 MGHDK and CDR2 SYGVNS. The CDR3 loop reads CASASGETQYF. CDR3 nucleotides: TGTGCCAGTGCTAGCGGGGAGACCCAGTACTTC.

The rearrangement joins TRBV29-1 to TRBJ1-2; 10 bases agree with TRBD1. Trimming cost V 2 bases and J 6 bases; bases outside gene matches: 6. Germline V gene lookup returns CDR1 SQVTM and CDR2 ANQGSEA. The CDR3 consists of 14 residues. CDR3 loop: CSVERQGAPDGYTF. Here the CDR3 DNA reads TGCAGCGTTGAAAGACAGGGGGCGCCAGATGGCTACACCTTC.

The V call is TRBV19, the J call TRBJ1-1, with 10 bases aligning to TRBD1. Per germline, CDR1 LNHDA and CDR2 SQIVND (reference sequence). V lost 8 bases to trimming and J lost 7 bases; unmatched junction nucleotides: 13. This CDR3 is 15 amino acids long. The CDR3 spells CASVSRQGAEDEAFF. The DNA of the CDR3 is TGTGCCAGTGTCTCAAGACAGGGGGCGGAGGATGAAGCTTTCTTT.

The chain employs TRBV6-5 and TRBJ1-6; 9 positions agree with TRBD1. Germline assignment: CDR1 MNHEY and CDR2 SVGAGI. This CDR3 is built from 14 residues. Trimming took 7 bases from V and 7 from J; bases not matched to a gene: 5. CDR3: CASTRDRENSPLHF. The CDR3, as DNA: TGTGCCAGCACTAGGGACAGGGAGAATTCACCCCTCCACTTT.

The rearrangement links TRBV19 to TRBJ2-1; no clear D gene. Trimming removed 2 bases from V and 3 bases from J, with 8 bases in between. Germline V gives CDR1 LNHDA, CDR2 SQIVND (reference sequence). This CDR3 spans 14 amino acids. CDR3 sequence (DNA): TGTGCCAGTAGTATACTTCCCGTCTACAATGAGCAGTTCTTC. This codes for CASSILPVYNEQFF.

This clone was observed at least ten times. The chain couples TRBV4-1 to TRBJ2-7; 9 bases are a match to TRBD2. Germline CDR1 and CDR2: MGHRA and YSYEKL. The CDR3 length is 15 residues. J gave up 5 bases and V 0 bases, and 5 bases lay outside the gene matches. The CDR3 DNA follows: TGCGCCAGCAGCCAAGATGGCGGGAGGGCGCACGAGCAGTACTTC. Protein sequence: CASSQDGGRAHEQYF.

The chain employs TRBV5-1 and TRBJ2-5; D possibly corresponds to TRBD1 (6 bases). Germline CDR1 SGHRS, CDR2 YFSETQ. Trimming left V 2 bases short and J 7 bases short, with 21 bases between. The CDR3 totals 16 residues. The CDR3 loop is CASSFSGSGGQGTQYF. The CDR3 region has the DNA TGCGCCAGCAGCTTTAGTGGAAGTGGGGGCCAGGGGACCCAGTACTTC.

A single count supports this clone. The genes are TRBV5-1 and TRBJ2-7; 7 bases are shared with TRBD2. The CDR3 consists of 15 residues. The V gene end was trimmed by 2 bases and the J gene end by 2 bases; junction bases not matched to a gene: 7. Germline V gene lookup returns CDR1 SGHRS and CDR2 YFSETQ. The CDR3 reads CASSFSGGGAYEQYF. In DNA form, the CDR3 reads TGCGCCAGCAGCTTTTCGGGAGGTGGGGCCTACGAGCAGTACTTC.

The chain carries TRBV9 and TRBJ2-2; D is ambiguous. The ends were cut back, 0 bases at V and 7 bases at J, with 4 bases in the middle. The CDR3 runs 12 residues. CDR1 is SGDLS, CDR2 YYNGEE, per germline. The CDR3 loop reads CASSVGGGELFF. As DNA, the CDR3 is TGTGCCAGCAGCGTAGGAGGCGGGGAGCTGTTTTTT.

The genes are TRBV30 and TRBJ2-7; perhaps TRBD2 as D (6 bases). The CDR3 covers 13 residues. CDR1 is GTSNPN, CDR2 SVGIG, per germline (reference sequence). The ends were cut back, 0 bases at V and 3 bases at J, with 9 bases in the middle. The CDR3 DNA follows: TGTGCCTGGAGTGTTTTGGGGGGCTACGAGCAGTACTTC. Protein: CAWSVLGGYEQYF.

The CDR3 DNA sequence: TGTGCCAGCAGTCCTTACACGGGACAGGGGGGCGGCTACACCTTC. Translation gives CASSPYTGQGGGYTF. The chain employs TRBV21-1 and TRBJ1-2; no DNA check was done on the table's D call, TRBD1. TRBV21-1 is classified as a pseudogene. The CDR3 runs 15 residues.

The gene calls are TRBV10-1 and TRBJ1-2, with TRBD1 matching over 7 bases. There are 18 residues in the CDR3. Germline-derived CDR1 and CDR2 are WNHNN and SYGVQD (reference sequence). Trimming removed 2 bases from V and 0 bases from J; junction bases left unmatched: 12. The CDR3 here is CASSETPGQSLANYGYTF. The CDR3 nucleotides are TGCGCCAGCAGTGAGACCCCGGGACAGTCTCTAGCTAACTATGGCTACACCTTC.